This passage covers 4 T cell receptor beta chains from one sample sequenced in a study of cytomegalovirus exposure and HLA in healthy donors. This table comes from immunoSEQ multiplex PCR, and its TCRdb copy is limited to in-frame clones, with some not included. The sample lists a few hundred thousand clones; 85% to 90% were seen once. The sample consisted of PBMCs. The receptors here all came from a woman aged 18-29 years in good health and CMV-seronegative.

The rearrangement uses TRBV2 and TRBJ2-2; 8 bases are a match to TRBD1. Per the germline V gene, CDR1 is SNHLY and CDR2 is FYNNEI. This CDR3 region has 16 residues. Trimming removed 6 bases from V and 5 bases from J; junction bases left unmatched: 11. In DNA, the CDR3 is TGTGCCAGCAGGAAAGACAGGGGAGGTGGTACCGGGGAGCTGTTTTTT. Amino acids: CASRKDRGGGTGELFF.

This clone was detected once. The V and J genes are TRBV27 and TRBJ2-7, with TRBD2 identical over 8 bases. The CDR3 is 15 residues long. J lost 2 bases, V lost 7 bases, and 10 bases had no gene match. The germline CDR1 and CDR2 sequences are MNHEY and SMNVEV (reference sequence). The CDR3 here is CASTFQRGGPYEQYF. Written as DNA, the CDR3 is TGTGCCAGCACATTCCAACGGGGGGGACCCTACGAGCAGTACTTC.

The chain has TRBV30 and TRBJ2-2; perhaps TRBD2 as D (6 bases). The CDR3 covers 14 residues. V was shortened by 3 bases and J by 1 base, with 9 bases between the two germline ends. Germline-derived CDR1 and CDR2 are GTSNPN and SVGIG (reference sequence). The CDR3 region has the DNA TGTGCCTGGAGGGGGGACTGGAACACCGGGGAGCTGTTTTTT. Residues: CAWRGDWNTGELFF.

This chain uses TRBV29-1 with TRBJ1-2; D unresolved. V lost 4 bases and J lost 0, with 6 bases in between. There are 12 residues in the CDR3. Germline V gives CDR1 SQVTM, CDR2 ANQGSEA. The CDR3 is CSVVIANYGYTF. CDR3 in DNA: TGCAGCGTTGTCATAGCTAACTATGGCTACACCTTC.